Each of the 28 T cell receptor beta chains below was sequenced from the same sample in a study of blood T cells in healthy people across ages. It was with a sample-barcoded 5' primer and a J-beta primer mix that a second PCR of about 6 to 12 cycles was run. TCRdb analysed the 5' RACE reads with MiXCR anew, one entry per CDR3 protein. This sample carries approximately 690,000 distinct CDR3 sequences, under 70% of them seen once, and the ten largest clones take over 35%. Sequencing was carried out using blood. The receptors derive from a man in his 60s in good health.

This clonotype was seen a single time. CDR3 in amino acids: CASSEAWVGQETQYF. As DNA, the CDR3 is TGTGCCAGCAGTGAAGCGTGGGTGGGGCAAGAGACCCAGTACTTC. The chain employs TRBV2 and TRBJ2-4; the D is unclear. The J call may not be correct, given that the DNA end is closer to TRBJ2-5. The CDR3 is 15 residues long. The germline V gene encodes CDR1 SNHLY and CDR2 FYNNEI.

The rearrangement uses TRBV5-1 and TRBJ1-4; TRBD1 might be the D (6 bases). The germline V gene has CDR1 SGHRS and CDR2 YFSETQ. V lost 0 bases, J lost 8 bases, and 14 bases lay in between. The CDR3 loop spans 15 amino acids. In DNA form, the CDR3 reads TGCGCCAGCAGCTTGGCCGGGGGGCTGGGGGAAAAACTGTTTTTT. This encodes CASSLAGGLGEKLFF.

Comments on this clonotype: Because it lacks the conserved phenylalanine or tryptophan at the end, this CDR3 is likely a read error. The chain carries TRBV3-1 and TRBJ2-5; D not resolved. Germline loops: CDR1 LGHDT, CDR2 YNNKEL (reference sequence). The germline V and J ends were trimmed by 1 base and 1 base, with 7 bases remaining between them. This CDR3 comprises 14 residues. This CDR3 reads CASSQARVQETQYL. The CDR3 DNA sequence: TGTGCCAGCAGCCAAGCTCGGGTCCAAGAGACCCAGTACTTA.

This chain joins TRBV10-3 and TRBJ2-1; no reliable D call. CDR3 length: 15 amino acids. Germline CDR1 is ENHRY and CDR2 is SYGVKD. V was clipped by 0 bases and J by 5 bases, with 11 bases between them. The CDR3 DNA reads as TGTGCCATCAGTGAGTCAGTGGGCACGAACAATGAGCAGTTCTTC. Translation: CAISESVGTNNEQFF.

This clonotype was seen a few times. The chain has TRBV27 and TRBJ2-6, with 9 bases that match TRBD1. The CDR3 runs to 18 residues. With 2 bases clipped from V and 0 bases from J, the junction kept 5 bases outside the gene matches. Germline CDR1 reads MNHEY; CDR2 reads SMNVEV (reference sequence). The CDR3 DNA follows: TGTGCCAGCAGTTTACTGGGACAGGGAAACTCTGGGGCCAACGTCCTGACTTTC. Residues: CASSLLGQGNSGANVLTF.

The V gene is TRBV11-2, the J gene TRBJ1-3; D possibly corresponds to TRBD1 (6 bases). CDR3 length equals 17 residues. Trimming cost V 5 bases and J 0 bases, with 17 bases left between them. CDR1 and CDR2 (germline): SGHAT, FQNNGV. CDR3 residues: CASSRLKQTGSGNTIYF. The CDR3 coding sequence is TGTGCCAGCAGCCGACTGAAACAGACAGGCTCTGGAAACACCATATATTTT.

About this clonotype: A much larger clone is a single base away; this may be a read error. The chain couples TRBV11-3 to TRBJ1-5, with D perhaps assigned TRBD1 or TRBD2 (6 bases each). The end of the DNA fits TRBJ2-3 better, so the J call may be wrong. The CDR3 length is 14 residues. The germline CDR1 and CDR2 sequences are SGHNT and YENEEA. CDR3 protein: CASSLVRGGQPQYF. The CDR3 DNA reads as TGTGCCAGCAGCTTAGTCAGGGGAGGCCAGCCCCAGTATTTT.

This clonotype appeared a few times. The chain links TRBV29-1 to TRBJ2-7; D tentatively reads TRBD1 or TRBD2 (5 bases each). V shed 6 bases and J shed 5 bases, with 14 bases lying between them. This CDR3 spans 12 amino acids. CDR1 SQVTM and CDR2 ANQGSEA come from the germline V gene. Here the CDR3 reads CSVGMRGNEQYF. DNA of the CDR3: TGCAGCGTGGGGATGAGGGGCAACGAGCAGTACTTC.

The chain has TRBV29-1 and TRBJ2-3, with a tentative D call TRBD2 (6 bases). The CDR3 covers 13 residues. Germline lookup yields CDR1 SQVTM and CDR2 ANQGSEA. V was pared by 7 bases and J by 2 bases, with 13 bases between. The CDR3 sequence is CSGGERSTDTQYF. The CDR3 DNA reads as TGCAGCGGGGGGGAGAGGTCCACAGATACGCAGTATTTT.

The chain recombines TRBV5-1 with TRBJ2-5; no definite D call. CDR1 and CDR2 (germline): SGHRS, YFSETQ. The CDR3 is 15 residues long. The ends were cut back, 5 bases at V and 5 bases at J, with 19 bases in the middle. The CDR3 spells CASRIRNPNGETQYF. CDR3 bases: TGCGCCAGCAGGATCCGCAACCCGAACGGGGAGACCCAGTACTTC.

This clonotype was detected many times. The chain uses TRBV20-1 and TRBJ2-5; possibly TRBD1 for D (5 bases). Looked up from germline, CDR1 is DFQATT and CDR2 is SNEGSKA (reference sequence). Trimming pared 6 bases from V and 2 bases from J, leaving 16 bases between. The CDR3 has 14 amino acids. CDR3 in amino acids: CSAWVSTVQETQYF. For the CDR3, the DNA is TGCAGTGCGTGGGTTTCGACAGTGCAAGAGACCCAGTACTTC.

J is TRBJ2-1 and V is TRBV5-1, with TRBD1 matching over 9 bases. CDR1 and CDR2 from the germline V gene are SGHRS and YFSETQ. The CDR3 runs to 15 residues. The V and J ends lost 4 bases and 7 bases, in that order; junction bases with no gene match: 9. As DNA, the CDR3 is TGCGCCAGCAGCCCAGGACAGGGGTTGAAGAATGAGCAGTTCTTC. Amino acid sequence: CASSPGQGLKNEQFF.

The chain combines TRBV29-1 with TRBJ2-4; 7 positions match TRBD1. The J call is uncertain, as TRBJ2-7 better fits the DNA end. The CDR3 extends over 13 amino acids. CDR1 SQVTM and CDR2 ANQGSEA come from the germline V gene. The CDR3 is CSAAVTGPYEQYF. CDR3 in DNA: TGCAGCGCCGCTGTGACAGGGCCCTACGAGCAGTACTTC.

The V gene is TRBV7-2, the J gene TRBJ2-1; 12 positions match TRBD2. Germline CDR1 is SGHTA and CDR2 is FQGNSA. V shed 3 bases, J shed 8 bases, and the junction held 5 bases outside the gene matches. This CDR3 is 15 amino acids long. Here the CDR3 DNA reads TGTGCCAGCAGCTTTACGGGACTAGCGGGCCATGAGCAGTTCTTC. Translation gives CASSFTGLAGHEQFF.

This chain uses TRBV2 with TRBJ1-2, with a weak D call TRBD1 (6 bases). From germline, CDR1 is SNHLY and CDR2 FYNNEI. The V end was cut by 7 bases, the J end by 13 bases, with 19 bases between. This CDR3 has 12 amino acids. The CDR3 spells CASTREARDTTF. The CDR3 region has the DNA TGTGCCAGCACCCGAGAGGCCCGGGACACCACCTTC. The variable domain in full, completed from reference TRBV2 and TRBJ1-2, reads EPEVTQTPSHQVTQMGQEVILRCVPISNHLYFYWYRQILGQKVEFLVSFYNNEISEKSEIFDDQFSVERPDGSNFTLKIRSTKLEDSAMYFCASTREARDTTFGSGTRLTVV.

The sample holds many counts of this clonotype. The rearrangement uses TRBV28 and TRBJ2-3; the match to TRBD1 covers 9 bases. This CDR3 spans 16 amino acids. Germline V CDR1 and CDR2: MDHEN, SYDVKM. V shed 9 bases, J shed 4 bases, and the junction held 14 bases outside the gene matches. DNA for the CDR3: TGTGCCAGTTACCATTTCGGACAGGGGAGGGCAGATACGCAGTATTTT. Translation: CASYHFGQGRADTQYF.

The chain uses TRBV11-2 and TRBJ1-1; no clear D gene. Germline CDR1 SGHAT, CDR2 FQNNGV. Trimming pared 5 bases from V and 5 bases from J, leaving 12 bases between. This CDR3 region has 13 residues. The CDR3 loop is CASSLSGETEAFF. The CDR3 region has the DNA TGTGCCAGCAGCCTTAGTGGGGAAACTGAAGCTTTCTTT.

This clonotype occurred many times. The rearrangement uses TRBV20-1 and TRBJ2-5; 13 nucleotides line up with TRBD2. The J segment lost 4 bases and the V segment lost 3 bases, leaving 5 bases of the junction unmatched. CDR3 size: 15 residues. Germline lookup yields CDR1 DFQATT and CDR2 SNEGSKA (reference sequence). CDR3 DNA sequence: TGCAGTGCTAGCCCTCGGACTAGCGGGGGAGAGACCCAGTACTTC. Its translation is CSASPRTSGGETQYF.

The chain is built from TRBV2 and TRBJ2-5, with 10 bases matching TRBD1. The DNA end favors TRBJ2-7, so the J call may be wrong. Germline values: CDR1 SNHLY, CDR2 FYNNEI. This CDR3 spans 15 amino acids. CDR3 sequence: CASSTRTGGFDEQYF. CDR3 nucleotides: TGTGCCAGCAGTACTCGGACAGGGGGATTCGACGAGCAGTACTTC.

The J gene is TRBJ2-1, the V gene TRBV20-1, with D perhaps being TRBD1 or TRBD2 (6 bases each). In germline, CDR1 is DFQATT, CDR2 SNEGSKA (reference sequence). This CDR3 region has 16 residues. V lost 6 bases and J lost 4, with 22 bases in between. CDR3 sequence reads: CSATRGSGPPYNEQFF. The DNA for the CDR3 is TGCAGTGCCACGAGGGGGAGCGGGCCCCCATACAATGAGCAGTTCTTC.

V is TRBV25-1 and J is TRBJ1-4; D remains unclear. Germline assignment: CDR1 MGHDK and CDR2 SYGVNS. This CDR3 has 17 amino acids. Trimming left V 1 base short and J 5 bases short, with 17 bases between. The CDR3 sequence: CASSEFLSTGKNEKLFF. DNA of the CDR3: TGTGCCAGCAGTGAATTTCTTTCGACGGGGAAAAATGAAAAACTGTTTTTT.

There are a few counts of this clonotype. V and J are TRBV3-1 and TRBJ2-5, with 7 bases fitting TRBD2. Germline CDR1 reads LGHDT; CDR2 reads YNNKEL (reference sequence). Trimming cost V 1 base and J 2 bases; bases outside gene matches: 4. This CDR3 is 15 amino acids long. The DNA of the CDR3 is TGTGCCAGCAGCCAAGTTCGGACTAGGCAAGAGACCCAGTACTTC. Its protein product is CASSQVRTRQETQYF.

The CDR3 loop reads CASSAGQGVVEQFF. The CDR3 DNA sequence: TGCGCCAGCAGCGCAGGACAGGGGGTAGTTGAGCAGTTCTTC. The chain links TRBV5-1 to TRBJ2-1, with 10 bases fitting TRBD1. Germline CDR1 reads SGHRS; CDR2 reads YFSETQ. The length of the CDR3 is 14 residues. J was trimmed by 9 bases and V by 4 bases; bases with no gene match: 7.

This clonotype was counted between two and nine times. This chain links TRBV7-9 with TRBJ2-7; the match to TRBD2 covers 13 bases. V trimming: 5 bases; J trimming: 3 bases; junction bases outside the gene matches: 7. CDR1 is SEHNR, CDR2 FQNEAQ, per germline (reference sequence). This CDR3 region has 16 residues. The CDR3 coding sequence is TGTGCCAGCAGCACTAGCGGGGGGGCCCCATACTACGAGCAGTACTTC. It specifies CASSTSGGAPYYEQYF. The whole variable domain, filled in from reference TRBV7-9 and TRBJ2-7, reads DTGVSQNPRHKITKRGQNVTFRCDPISEHNRLYWYRQTLGQGPEFLTYFQNEAQLEKSRLLSDRFSAERPKGSFSTLEIQRTEQGDSAMYLCASSTSGGAPYYEQYFGPGTRLTVT.

The rearrangement links TRBV6-2 or TRBV6-3 to TRBJ2-3; TRBD2 matches 8 bases. CDR3 size: 16 residues. V was pared by 6 bases and J by 1 base, with 9 bases of the junction left unmatched. Germline assignment: CDR1 MNHEY and CDR2 SVGEGT. The CDR3, as DNA: TGTGCCAGCAGCCGGGCTGGAGCGGGGGGCACAGATACGCAGTATTTT. The encoded protein is CASSRAGAGGTDTQYF.

The CDR3 DNA sequence: TGTGCCAGTGTTGGGGCCTCCAGCTCCTACAATGAGCAGTACTTC. Protein product: CASVGASSSYNEQYF. The rearrangement uses TRBV7-9 and TRBJ2-1; possible D gene TRBD1, 5 bases. The end of the DNA fits TRBJ2-7 better, so the J call may be wrong. Germline CDR1 and CDR2: SEHNR and FQNEAQ (reference sequence). This CDR3 is 15 amino acids long.

This clonotype was seen only once. This rearrangement joins TRBV20-1 to TRBJ2-5; 7 nucleotides line up with TRBD2. CDR1 DFQATT and CDR2 SNEGSKA come from the germline V gene (reference sequence). The CDR3 is 15 residues long. CDR3 sequence reads: CSYQRPTSEQETQYF. The CDR3 nucleotides read TGCAGCTACCAGCGTCCCACTAGCGAGCAAGAGACCCAGTACTTC.

The V call is TRBV6-5, the J call TRBJ2-3; 8 nucleotides agree with TRBD2. CDR1 and CDR2 from the germline V gene are MNHEY and SVGAGI. V shed 5 bases, J shed 3 bases, and the junction held 4 bases outside the gene matches. The CDR3 consists of 14 residues. The CDR3 protein is CASSAQRGTDTQYF. The CDR3 nucleotides read TGTGCCAGCAGTGCCCAGCGGGGGACAGATACGCAGTATTTT.